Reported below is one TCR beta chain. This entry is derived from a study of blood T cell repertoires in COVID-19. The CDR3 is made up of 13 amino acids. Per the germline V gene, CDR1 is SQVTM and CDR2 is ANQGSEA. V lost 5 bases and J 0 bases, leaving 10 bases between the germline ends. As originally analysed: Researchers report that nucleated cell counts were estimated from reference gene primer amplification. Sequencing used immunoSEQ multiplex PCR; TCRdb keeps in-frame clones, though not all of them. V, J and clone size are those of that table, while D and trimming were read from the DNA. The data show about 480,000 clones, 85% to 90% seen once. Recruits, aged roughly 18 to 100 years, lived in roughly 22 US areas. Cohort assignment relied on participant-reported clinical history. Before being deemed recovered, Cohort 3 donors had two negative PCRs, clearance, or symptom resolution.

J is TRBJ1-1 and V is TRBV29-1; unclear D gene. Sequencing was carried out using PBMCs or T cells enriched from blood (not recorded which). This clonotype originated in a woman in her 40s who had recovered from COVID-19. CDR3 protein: CSVSQLMNTEAFF. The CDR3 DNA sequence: TGCAGCGTTTCACAGCTAATGAACACTGAAGCTTTCTTT.